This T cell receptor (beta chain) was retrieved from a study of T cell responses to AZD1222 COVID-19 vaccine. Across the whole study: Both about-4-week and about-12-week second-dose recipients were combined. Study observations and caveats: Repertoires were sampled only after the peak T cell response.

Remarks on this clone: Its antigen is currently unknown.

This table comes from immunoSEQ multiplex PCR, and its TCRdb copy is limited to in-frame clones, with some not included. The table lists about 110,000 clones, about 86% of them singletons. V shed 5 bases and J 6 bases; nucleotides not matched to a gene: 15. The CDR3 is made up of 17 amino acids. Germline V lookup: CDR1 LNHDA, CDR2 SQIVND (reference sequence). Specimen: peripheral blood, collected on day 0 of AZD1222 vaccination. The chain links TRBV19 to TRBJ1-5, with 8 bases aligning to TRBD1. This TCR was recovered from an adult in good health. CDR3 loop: CASSLRTGSLYGQPQHF. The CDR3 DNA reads TGTGCCAGTAGTCTAAGGACAGGGTCTCTGTATGGTCAGCCCCAGCATTTT.